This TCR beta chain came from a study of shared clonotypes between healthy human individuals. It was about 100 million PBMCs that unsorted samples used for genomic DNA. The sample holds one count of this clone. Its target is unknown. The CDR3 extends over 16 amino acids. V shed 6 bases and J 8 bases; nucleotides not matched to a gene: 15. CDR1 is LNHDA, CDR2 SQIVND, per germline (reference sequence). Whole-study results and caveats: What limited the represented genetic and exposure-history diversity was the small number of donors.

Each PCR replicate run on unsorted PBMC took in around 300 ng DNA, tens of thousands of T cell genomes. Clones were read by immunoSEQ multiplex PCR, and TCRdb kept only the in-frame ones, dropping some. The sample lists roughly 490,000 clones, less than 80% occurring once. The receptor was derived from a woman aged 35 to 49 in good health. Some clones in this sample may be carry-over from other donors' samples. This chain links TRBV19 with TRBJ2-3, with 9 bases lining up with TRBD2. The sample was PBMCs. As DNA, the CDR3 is TGTGCCAGTAGCCCCACGGGCGGGAGGGCCTTCGGTACGCAGTATTTT. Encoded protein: CASSPTGGRAFGTQYF.